The following is a T cell receptor (beta chain) sequence with its context. Its antigen remains unknown. Trimming removed 0 bases from V and 8 bases from J, with 15 bases in between. This CDR3 is built from 16 residues. Per germline, CDR1 SGHNT and CDR2 YYREEE (reference sequence). Template for every sorted-subset replicate PCR totaled about 0.2 ug DNA, 25,000 to 35,000 T cell genomes. Clones were sequenced by immunoSEQ multiplex PCR, and TCRdb holds only the in-frame ones, with some missing. The table shows 2 million or so clones, with 95% occurring only once. This sample was included in a study of shared clonotypes between healthy human individuals. Findings and caveats of the study: Represented genetic and exposure-history diversity was restricted by having few donors. A handful of donors shared approximately 5% of their naive CD4 clonotypes. Lower generation probabilities were found for non-shared clonotypes than for those shared by all four donors.

The gene calls are TRBV5-4 and TRBJ1-6; no reliable D call. The TCR sequence derives from a man between 18 and 35 years old in good health. The specimen was naive CD4+ T cells sorted from blood. Sample subset: CD45RA+ positively selected. The CDR3 protein is CASSLALANIDSPLHF. The CDR3 DNA reads TGTGCCAGCAGCTTGGCCTTGGCAAACATCGATTCACCCCTCCACTTT.